This T cell receptor (beta chain) was sequenced in a study of blood T cell repertoires in COVID-19. Across the study: Samples came from the United States, Italy and Spain, spanning acute and convalescent COVID-19.

V was pared by 3 bases and J by 5 bases, with 16 bases between. Germline V gives CDR1 KGHSH, CDR2 LQKENI. The CDR3 has 15 residues. Per the authors' pipeline: Reference gene primer amplification yielded estimated nucleated cell counts. Data came from immunoSEQ multiplex PCR; TCRdb stores just in-frame clones and leaves some out. V and J calls and clone size are copied from that table; D and trimming were computed from the DNA. This table has about 200,000 clones, 90% to 95% appearing once. The sequence came from a man aged 55 to 70 with COVID-19, enrolled during active disease. The chain is built from TRBV18 and TRBJ1-1; D perhaps matches TRBD1 (6 bases). The sequencing input was peripheral blood. CDR3 DNA: TGTGCCAGCTCACCTACTTTAGGGGGAAGGACTGAAGCTTTCTTT. Translated, it gives CASSPTLGGRTEAFF.